The sample holds many counts of the clone carrying this TCR beta chain. Its antigen remains unknown. The data derive from a study of human T cells and chemical hapten exposure. TCRdb reprocessed the RACE reads with MiXCR, giving one entry per CDR3 protein. The data show roughly 84,000 distinct CDR3 sequences, about 9.4% seen once. Study-level points and caveats: Alopecia in the donors means their immune response may deviate from healthy people's. Expanded TCR sets contained significantly more large CDR3 similarity clusters than controls. Sensitization with DPC brought no change to TCRs above 1 in 1000 in frequency.

Time point denoted: patch test 2, 6 weeks after DPC sensitization. This sample's treatment: therapeutic diphenylcyclopropenone sensitization with weekly scalp DPC. The clonotype comes from a woman between 45 and 65 years old with alopecia areata. Some clones in this sample may be carry-over from other donors' samples. This specimen consisted of whole blood, obtained in connection with sensitization to the hapten diphenylcyclopropenone (DPC).

In DNA, the CDR3 is TGTGCCAGCAGCTTAGAGGGGAGGCTAGCTGAGCAGTTCTTC. Residues: CASSLEGRLAEQFF. V gene TRBV7-2 combines with J gene TRBJ2-1; D possibly corresponds to TRBD2 (6 bases). Germline V CDR1 and CDR2: SGHTA, FQGNSA. V was trimmed by 1 base and J by 9 bases, leaving 13 bases between them. The CDR3 runs 14 residues.